The 25 T cell receptor beta chains below come from one sample, sequenced in a study of T cell repertoires in cytomegalovirus infection (dated by TCRdb to the late 2010s). TCRdb shows the sequencer as Illumina HiSeq 1500. TCRdb took the public reads, trimmed them with fastp at Q25, ran MiXCR for clone calling and kept in-frame beta chains. Identical CDR3 proteins give one entry, which carries the most common genes and DNA. The sample table shows around 94,000 distinct CDR3 sequences, and about 15% are seen once. The ten largest account for 6.5% to 9.5% of the sample. The sequencing input was PBMCs. The receptors were sampled from a human donor in good health (CMV status not recorded). Some clones in this sample may be carry-over from other donors' samples.

The chain recombines TRBV30 with TRBJ1-1; D gene uncertain. CDR3 length: 14 residues. The ends were cut back, 0 bases at V and 1 base at J, with 9 bases in the middle. Looked up from germline, CDR1 is GTSNPN and CDR2 is SVGIG (reference sequence). CDR3 DNA: TGTGCCTGGAGTGTACGATCGACGAACACTGAAGCTTTCTTT. Protein product: CAWSVRSTNTEAFF.

This clonotype was counted between two and nine times. V is TRBV25-1 and J is TRBJ2-7; 11 bases align to TRBD2. V trimming: 6 bases; J trimming: 3 bases; junction bases outside the gene matches: 4. Per the germline V gene, CDR1 is MGHDK and CDR2 is SYGVNS. This CDR3 region has 14 residues. CDR3: CASSASGGRYEQYF. The CDR3 DNA sequence: TGTGCCAGCAGCGCTAGCGGGGGGCGCTACGAGCAGTACTTC.

This clonotype was seen repeatedly, ten times or more. V is TRBV6-1 and J is TRBJ1-5; 11 bases agree with TRBD1. This CDR3 comprises 16 residues. The germline gives CDR1 MNHNS, CDR2 SASEGT. J lost 5 bases, V lost 3 bases, and 6 bases had no gene match. The CDR3 DNA is TGTGCCAGCAGTGACCGGACAGGGGGCGCGGATCAGCCCCAGCATTTT. Translated: CASSDRTGGADQPQHF.

This clonotype was seen a handful of times. The CDR3 loop reads CASSLVASGNTIYF. CDR3 DNA: TGTGCCAGCAGCTTAGTAGCGTCCGGAAACACCATATATTTT. The rearrangement uses TRBV7-2 and TRBJ1-3; D is ambiguous. Trimming removed 1 base at V and 4 bases at J, with 8 bases between. Germline V CDR1 and CDR2: SGHTA, FQGNSA. The CDR3 covers 14 residues.

This clonotype occurred many times. The V call is TRBV7-9, the J call TRBJ2-3; D not certain. Trimming pared 3 bases from V and 7 bases from J, leaving 8 bases between. CDR1 and CDR2 (germline): SEHNR, FQNEAQ (reference sequence). The CDR3 has 12 residues. The CDR3 sequence is CASSFQKNTQYF. The CDR3 region has the DNA TGTGCCAGCAGCTTTCAAAAGAATACGCAGTATTTT.

The chain is built from TRBV6-5 and TRBJ1-1; D unclear. Deletions cut 6 bases from V and 7 bases from J, with 9 bases between. The CDR3 runs 11 residues. Germline assignment: CDR1 MNHEY and CDR2 SVGAGI. This CDR3 is CASSLPGEAFF. DNA of the CDR3: TGTGCCAGCAGCCTTCCGGGTGAAGCTTTCTTT.

The CDR3 DNA reads as TGTGCCAGCAGCACAAGGGGGATTAACGATGAGCAGTTCTTC. Amino acids: CASSTRGINDEQFF. The rearrangement links TRBV6-1 to TRBJ2-1, with D possibly being TRBD1 (6 bases). The V and J ends lost 6 bases and 8 bases respectively, with 17 bases between them. In germline, CDR1 is MNHNS, CDR2 SASEGT. There are 14 residues in the CDR3.

At least ten counts were recorded for this clonotype. The rearrangement links TRBV2 to TRBJ2-7, with 7 bases that match TRBD1. Germline V lookup: CDR1 SNHLY, CDR2 FYNNEI. V lost 5 bases to trimming and J lost 5 bases; unmatched junction nucleotides: 6. This CDR3 region has 13 residues. The CDR3 loop is CASSMGTENEQYF. The CDR3 region has the DNA TGTGCCAGCAGTATGGGGACAGAGAACGAGCAGTACTTC.

At least ten counts were recorded for this clonotype. J is TRBJ1-5 and V is TRBV28, with TRBD1 identical over 7 bases. From germline, CDR1 is MDHEN and CDR2 SYDVKM. This CDR3 is 14 amino acids long. With V trimmed by 6 bases and J by 4 bases, 6 bases remained unmatched. In DNA, the CDR3 is TGTGCCAGCAGCTCCGACAGGGAAAATCAGCCCCAGCATTTT. This codes for CASSSDRENQPQHF.

This clonotype appeared many times. V usage is TRBV28 and J usage is TRBJ2-4, with 14 bases lining up with TRBD2. This CDR3 is built from 19 residues. V was pared by 8 bases and J by 0 bases, with 12 bases of the junction left unmatched. Per the germline V gene, CDR1 is MDHEN and CDR2 is SYDVKM. CDR3 nucleotide sequence: TGTGCCAGCGCACCAGGACTAGCGGGGGGTTTCCTAGCCAAAAACATTCAGTACTTC. It is translated as CASAPGLAGGFLAKNIQYF. Full variable domain (rest looked up from reference TRBV28 and TRBJ2-4): DVKVTQSSRYLVKRTGEKVFLECVQDMDHENMFWYRQDPGLGLRLIYFSYDVKMKEKGDIPEGYSVSREKKERFSLILESASTNQTSMYLCASAPGLAGGFLAKNIQYFGAGTRLSVL.

This clonotype was recorded many times. The V gene is TRBV12-3 or TRBV12-4, the J gene TRBJ2-7; a possible D gene is TRBD2 (5 bases). This CDR3 has 12 amino acids. V was pared by 10 bases and J by 3 bases, with 13 bases between. In nucleotides, the CDR3 is TGTGCCACTCGGAAGAGCGGCTACGAGCAGTACTTC. It is translated as CATRKSGYEQYF.

This clonotype came up a few times. The chain combines TRBV7-3 with TRBJ1-1; D unresolved. Germline V gene lookup returns CDR1 SGHTA and CDR2 FQGTGA. Trimming shortened V by 2 bases and J by 3 bases, and 7 bases separated the two germline ends. This CDR3 has 13 residues. The CDR3, as DNA: TGTGCCAGCAGCTTACAAGGGTACACTGAAGCTTTCTTT. Translation: CASSLQGYTEAFF.

This chain links TRBV2 with TRBJ1-2; D is perhaps TRBD1 (5 bases). CDR1 and CDR2 (germline): SNHLY, FYNNEI. The CDR3 loop spans 14 amino acids. V lost 0 bases, J lost 5 bases, and 10 bases lay in between. The CDR3 DNA reads as TGTGCCAGCAGTGAAGCAGGCCAGGGATATGGCTACACCTTC. Its translation is CASSEAGQGYGYTF.

V is TRBV6-2 or TRBV6-3 and J is TRBJ1-1; D unresolved. There are 15 residues in the CDR3. V lost 0 bases to trimming and J lost 6 bases, with 14 bases between them. Germline assignment: CDR1 MNHEY and CDR2 SVGEGT. The CDR3 region is CASSYSSGLLSEAFF. The CDR3 coding sequence is TGTGCCAGCAGTTACTCGTCCGGGTTGTTATCTGAAGCTTTCTTT.

This clonotype was counted a few times. V gene TRBV11-3 combines with J gene TRBJ2-2; D gene ambiguous. CDR1 and CDR2 (germline): SGHNT, YENEEA. This CDR3 has 13 amino acids. The V gene lost 6 bases and the J gene lost 1 base, with 6 bases spanning the gap. CDR3 nucleotide sequence: TGTGCCAGCAGGAAGGGGAACACCGGGGAGCTGTTTTTT. It translates to CASRKGNTGELFF.

The chain joins TRBV4-2 to TRBJ1-1; D remains ambiguous. The V gene lost 2 bases and the J gene lost 6 bases, with 13 bases spanning the gap. Germline loops: CDR1 LGHNA, CDR2 YNFKEQ. This CDR3 has 14 residues. In nucleotides, the CDR3 is TGTGCCAGCAGCCAAAAACTAGGAGGGTCTGAAGCTTTCTTT. Translated, it gives CASSQKLGGSEAFF.

CDR3 sequence: CASGGRGGAFF. Written as DNA, the CDR3 is TGTGCCAGCGGGGGACGGGGAGGAGCTTTCTTT. This chain links TRBV27 with TRBJ1-1; maybe TRBD1 (5 bases). The CDR3 is made up of 11 amino acids. Trimming removed 8 bases at V and 10 bases at J, with 14 bases between. Germline V gene data show CDR1 as MNHEY and CDR2 as SMNVEV (reference sequence).

This clonotype was counted ten times or more. This chain uses TRBV7-2 with TRBJ2-7; 7 nucleotides line up with TRBD2. V was pared by 3 bases and J by 6 bases, with 11 bases of the junction left unmatched. The CDR3 contains 15 residues. Germline CDR1 SGHTA, CDR2 FQGNSA. CDR3 sequence: CASSFLAAPTFEQYF. The DNA of the CDR3 is TGTGCCAGCAGCTTCCTAGCGGCGCCTACCTTCGAGCAGTACTTC.

The CDR3 here is CASSQDLLAITYEQYF. The CDR3 nucleotides read TGTGCCAGCAGCCAAGACTTACTAGCGATTACCTACGAGCAGTACTTC. This chain joins TRBV4-2 and TRBJ2-7; 7 nucleotides align to TRBD2. The trim removed 0 bases at V and 2 bases at J, leaving 7 bases unmatched. CDR1 and CDR2 (germline): LGHNA, YNFKEQ. The CDR3 loop spans 16 amino acids.

V gene TRBV2 combines with J gene TRBJ1-2; D perhaps matches TRBD1 (5 bases). Germline V gene data show CDR1 as SNHLY and CDR2 as FYNNEI. The V and J ends lost 2 bases and 7 bases respectively, with 20 bases between them. This CDR3 contains 16 residues. The CDR3 loop reads CASSEPAERGDSGYTF. In DNA form, the CDR3 reads TGTGCCAGCAGTGAACCTGCCGAACGGGGCGACAGTGGCTACACCTTC.

In its sample, this clonotype was seen a few times. V usage is TRBV29-1 and J usage is TRBJ2-7, with a tentative D call TRBD2 (8 bases). Per germline, CDR1 SQVTM and CDR2 ANQGSEA. Trimming shortened V by 6 bases and J by 3 bases, and 15 bases separated the two germline ends. This CDR3 has 13 amino acids. The CDR3 bases are TGCAGCGTCGGGGGGGGGACAGTCTACGAGCAGTACTTC. This encodes CSVGGGTVYEQYF.

This clonotype was recorded once. The rearrangement uses TRBV20-1 and TRBJ2-3; the match to TRBD2 covers 14 bases. Germline assignment: CDR1 DFQATT and CDR2 SNEGSKA (reference sequence). V dropped 3 bases and J dropped 2; count of bases not matched to a gene: 10. The CDR3 is 18 residues long. The CDR3: CSASLGTSGGLFTDTQYF. The CDR3 DNA sequence: TGCAGTGCTAGTCTGGGGACTAGCGGGGGATTGTTCACAGATACGCAGTATTTT.

This rearrangement joins TRBV29-1 to TRBJ2-3; D is possibly TRBD1 (5 bases). From germline, CDR1 is SQVTM and CDR2 ANQGSEA. The CDR3 loop spans 15 amino acids. V lost 8 bases and J 4 bases, leaving 22 bases between the germline ends. CDR3 sequence reads: CSLQGSFSRSDTQYF. CDR3 DNA sequence: TGCAGCCTCCAGGGTTCTTTCAGCAGGTCAGATACGCAGTATTTT.

In this sample, this clonotype turned up a few times. This chain joins TRBV7-9 and TRBJ1-3, with 7 nucleotides matching TRBD1. The V gene's germline CDR1 is SEHNR and CDR2 FQNEAQ (reference sequence). Trimming removed 8 bases from V and 9 bases from J; junction bases left unmatched: 10. The CDR3 consists of 13 residues. CDR3 loop: CASRQGVKGTIYF. CDR3 bases: TGTGCCAGCCGACAGGGCGTTAAGGGCACCATATATTTT.

The V call is TRBV15, the J call TRBJ2-5; 10 nucleotides agree with TRBD2. The CDR3 is made up of 15 amino acids. CDR1 is LNHNV and CDR2 is YYDKDF in the germline V gene (reference sequence). V lost 1 base to trimming and J lost 5 bases; unmatched junction nucleotides: 4. The CDR3 DNA reads TGTGCCACCAGCAGAGGTAGCGGGGGGCGGGAGACCCAGTACTTC. Translation: CATSRGSGGRETQYF.